Presented here are 25 T cell receptor beta chains from one specimen sequenced in a study of identical twins (dated by TCRdb to 2016 to 2018). The library was obtained by 5' RACE. Sequenced using an Illumina HiSeq 2000. TCRdb reprocessing: public reads trimmed at Q25 with fastp, clones called with MiXCR, in-frame beta chains kept. Entries are consolidated by CDR3 protein sequence, retaining the most common genes and DNA. This sample lists 450,000 to 650,000 distinct CDR3 sequences; over 8.5% were detected once. The biggest ten clones account for 2.5% to 3% of the sample. These same records also appear under a second study, on yellow fever vaccine responses in identical twins.

The source material was PBMCs. The receptors were sampled from a woman under 30 in good health.

A word on this clonotype: A much larger clone lies one base from this, so it may be a read error. The chain links TRBV10-3 to TRBJ2-2; D is unresolved. Germline CDR1 is ENHRY and CDR2 is SYGVKD. CDR3 length: 14 amino acids. CDR3 residues: CDISGQSNTGELFF. DNA for the CDR3: TGTGACATCAGTGGTCAATCAAACACCGGGGAGCTGTTTTTT.

This clonotype was found a few times. This chain links TRBV4-2 with TRBJ2-5, with D unresolved. This CDR3 has 14 residues. V was cut by 0 bases and J by 2 bases, with 7 bases left in between. CDR1 and CDR2 (germline): LGHNA, YNFKEQ. The DNA of the CDR3 is TGTGCCAGCAGCCAAGACAGTGTTCAAGAGACCCAGTACTTC. Its translation: CASSQDSVQETQYF.

V gene TRBV6-2 or TRBV6-3 combines with J gene TRBJ2-7, with D possibly being TRBD1 or TRBD2 (7 bases each). V lost 0 bases and J lost 4, with 16 bases in between. This CDR3 contains 16 residues. Germline V lookup: CDR1 MNHEY, CDR2 SVGEGT. This CDR3 is CASSYSRGGGEYEQYF. The CDR3 bases are TGTGCCAGCAGTTACTCGAGGGGAGGGGGCGAGTACGAGCAGTACTTC.

This clonotype was found a few times. V is TRBV20-1 and J is TRBJ2-7; TRBD2 aligns across 9 bases. CDR1 DFQATT and CDR2 SNEGSKA come from the germline V gene (reference sequence). There are 14 residues in the CDR3. V lost 5 bases to trimming and J lost 5 bases; unmatched junction nucleotides: 10. CDR3 sequence: CSAHRSSGKDEQYF. The DNA for the CDR3 is TGCAGTGCTCATAGGTCTAGCGGGAAAGACGAGCAGTACTTC.

V usage is TRBV7-9 and J usage is TRBJ2-5, with D uncertain. This CDR3 is built from 13 residues. Germline V CDR1 and CDR2: SEHNR, FQNEAQ (reference sequence). V was pared by 3 bases and J by 5 bases, with 10 bases between. Written as DNA, the CDR3 is TGTGCCAGCAGCTTCGGTAGCATGGAGACCCAGTACTTC. This codes for CASSFGSMETQYF.

In this sample, this clonotype turned up a few times. V gene TRBV6-4 combines with J gene TRBJ2-7; D gene unclear. CDR1 and CDR2 from the germline V gene are MRHNA and SNTAGT. The CDR3 loop spans 13 amino acids. V gave up 1 base and J gave up 6 bases, with 10 bases separating them. The CDR3 DNA reads as TGTGCCAGCAGTGACTGGGTGTGGTCCGAGCAGTACTTC. This gives the protein CASSDWVWSEQYF.

This clonotype was observed at least ten times. The chain has TRBV5-1 and TRBJ1-4; D is uncertain. CDR1 and CDR2 from the germline V gene are SGHRS and YFSETQ. The CDR3 has 15 amino acids. V lost 0 bases and J 0 bases, leaving 6 bases between the germline ends. In nucleotides, the CDR3 is TGCGCCAGCAGCTTGGAGAGGGCAACTAATGAAAAACTGTTTTTT. The encoded protein is CASSLERATNEKLFF.

The rearrangement uses TRBV28 and TRBJ1-2; 10 nucleotides align to TRBD1. After removal of 2 bases from V and 7 bases from J, the junction contained 4 bases not matched to a gene. Germline V gene sequence: CDR1 MDHEN, CDR2 SYDVKM. This CDR3 is 14 amino acids long. For the CDR3, the DNA is TGTGCCAGCAGTTTACCGGGACAGGGGACTGGCTACACCTTC. This encodes CASSLPGQGTGYTF.

This clonotype occurred a few times. V gene TRBV2 combines with J gene TRBJ2-1; tentatively, D is TRBD2 (6 bases). The V gene's germline CDR1 is SNHLY and CDR2 FYNNEI. CDR3 size: 16 residues. V shed 6 bases and J shed 5 bases, with 20 bases lying between them. CDR3 residues: CASRMSGRYLDNEQFF. The CDR3 bases are TGTGCCAGCAGAATGAGCGGGCGGTACTTGGACAATGAGCAGTTCTTC. The whole variable domain, filled in from reference TRBV2 and TRBJ2-1, reads EPEVTQTPSHQVTQMGQEVILRCVPISNHLYFYWYRQILGQKVEFLVSFYNNEISEKSEIFDDQFSVERPDGSNFTLKIRSTKLEDSAMYFCASRMSGRYLDNEQFFGPGTRLTVL.

The CDR3: CASSQGHSLLYNEQFF. For the CDR3, the DNA is TGTGCCAGCAGCCAAGGGCACAGTCTACTATACAATGAGCAGTTCTTC. The gene calls are TRBV14 and TRBJ2-1; D remains unclear. Trimming removed 1 base at V and 4 bases at J, with 14 bases between. The CDR3 length is 16 residues. Germline V gene data show CDR1 as SGHDN and CDR2 as FVKESK.

This clonotype has at least ten counts. The gene calls are TRBV9 and TRBJ2-1; D possibly corresponds to TRBD1 (5 bases). V was cut by 2 bases and J by 2 bases, with 14 bases left in between. CDR1 and CDR2 from the germline V gene are SGDLS and YYNGEE. The CDR3 consists of 16 residues. The CDR3 region has the DNA TGTGCCAGCAGCGTGGGGCACGCGAGCCCCTACAATGAGCAGTTCTTC. Protein: CASSVGHASPYNEQFF.

The CDR3 DNA follows: TGTGCCAGTAGTCCCTACCAGGGCAATGAGCAGTTCTTC. Amino acid sequence: CASSPYQGNEQFF. This chain joins TRBV19 and TRBJ2-1; D is possibly TRBD1 (5 bases). The V end lost 5 bases, the J end lost 6 bases, and 11 bases lay between the germline ends. The germline V gene has CDR1 LNHDA and CDR2 SQIVND (reference sequence). This CDR3 comprises 13 residues.

In its sample, this clonotype was seen a few times. This chain connects TRBV20-1 to TRBJ2-6; 8 bases align to TRBD1. This CDR3 comprises 18 residues. J gave up 3 bases and V 0 bases, and 10 bases lay outside the gene matches. The germline gives CDR1 DFQATT, CDR2 SNEGSKA (reference sequence). The CDR3 is CSARDPGTGIGGANVLTF. CDR3 nucleotide sequence: TGCAGTGCTAGAGACCCCGGGACAGGTATAGGTGGGGCCAACGTCCTGACTTTC.

In its sample, this clonotype was seen many times. V is TRBV24-1 and J is TRBJ2-1; no firm D call. The CDR3 consists of 14 residues. Germline values: CDR1 KGHDR, CDR2 SFDVKD. V lost 6 bases to trimming and J lost 8 bases, with 16 bases between them. The CDR3 loop reads CATSSRPPLYEQFF. The CDR3, as DNA: TGTGCCACCAGTTCGCGGCCCCCACTATATGAGCAGTTCTTC.

This clonotype was detected only a few times. V gene TRBV7-9 combines with J gene TRBJ1-6; D remains ambiguous. V was cut by 5 bases and J by 7 bases, with 9 bases left in between. This CDR3 has 13 residues. Germline-derived CDR1 and CDR2 are SEHNR and FQNEAQ (reference sequence). The CDR3 DNA follows: TGTGCCAGCAGCGGTGGAGGAAATTCACCCCTCCACTTT. It translates to CASSGGGNSPLHF.

This clonotype was recorded a few times. The chain links TRBV5-1 to TRBJ2-3; 11 positions agree with TRBD2. V lost 4 bases to trimming and J lost 5 bases; unmatched junction nucleotides: 3. CDR1 SGHRS and CDR2 YFSETQ come from the germline V gene. The CDR3 runs to 14 residues. As DNA, the CDR3 is TGCGCCAGCAGCCAGGGACTAGCGGAAGATACGCAGTATTTT. Translating gives CASSQGLAEDTQYF.

This clonotype turned up a few times. The rearrangement links TRBV20-1 to TRBJ2-1; 7 positions match TRBD2. CDR1 is DFQATT and CDR2 is SNEGSKA in the germline V gene (reference sequence). The CDR3 covers 19 residues. After removal of 3 bases from V and 1 base from J, the junction contained 18 bases not matched to a gene. CDR3 region: CSASQGWGTAGRSYNEQFF. CDR3 nucleotides: TGCAGTGCTAGTCAAGGGTGGGGCACAGCGGGGAGATCCTACAATGAGCAGTTCTTC.

The chain has TRBV7-8 and TRBJ2-7, with D maybe TRBD1 (6 bases). CDR3 size: 15 residues. Germline loops: CDR1 SGHVS, CDR2 FQNEAQ. Trimming removed 5 bases from V and 1 base from J, with 15 bases in between. CDR3 sequence (DNA): TGTGCCAGCAGCCCCCGACGTCAGGGGTCCTACGAGCAGTACTTC. Its protein is CASSPRRQGSYEQYF.

The rearrangement joins TRBV20-1 to TRBJ2-5, with 9 bases matching TRBD2. The germline CDR1 and CDR2 sequences are DFQATT and SNEGSKA (reference sequence). The trim removed 6 bases at V and 0 bases at J, leaving 11 bases unmatched. CDR3 length: 16 amino acids. CDR3 in amino acids: CSATGTSRMYQETQYF. DNA for the CDR3: TGCAGTGCAACCGGGACTAGCAGAATGTACCAAGAGACCCAGTACTTC.

At least ten counts were recorded for this clonotype. The V gene is TRBV5-1, the J gene TRBJ1-4; D may be TRBD1 (5 bases). CDR1 and CDR2 from the germline V gene are SGHRS and YFSETQ. There are 16 residues in the CDR3. V was shortened by 0 bases and J by 3 bases, with 12 bases between the two germline ends. CDR3 DNA sequence: TGCGCCAGCAGCTTGGCCGGGGGGGTGTCTAATGAAAAACTGTTTTTT. Its translation: CASSLAGGVSNEKLFF.

The chain links TRBV5-1 to TRBJ2-7, with D possibly matching TRBD1 (6 bases). The V gene lost 7 bases and the J gene lost 5 bases, with 13 bases spanning the gap. Germline-derived CDR1 and CDR2 are SGHRS and YFSETQ. The CDR3 is 12 amino acids. As DNA, the CDR3 is TGCGCCAGCCGCCAACAGGGCCACGAGCAGTACTTC. It specifies CASRQQGHEQYF.

There are a few counts of this clonotype. CDR3 sequence: CASSPTTSGWKETQYF. CDR3 in DNA: TGTGCCAGCAGCCCGACAACTAGCGGGTGGAAAGAGACCCAGTACTTC. The chain has TRBV3-1 and TRBJ2-5; 9 nucleotides agree with TRBD2. CDR1 is LGHDT, CDR2 YNNKEL, per germline (reference sequence). CDR3 size: 16 residues. The junction had 9 bases not matched to a gene; V was cut back by 4 bases and J by 3 bases.

This clonotype has only a few counts. The chain is built from TRBV18 and TRBJ2-3; D gene uncertain. The CDR3 totals 15 residues. V lost 6 bases to trimming and J lost 2 bases, with 15 bases between them. From germline, CDR1 is KGHSH and CDR2 LQKENI. This CDR3 is CASSYKRELTDTQYF. CDR3 bases: TGTGCCAGCTCCTACAAAAGGGAACTCACAGATACGCAGTATTTT.

This clonotype was detected only a few times. This chain joins TRBV2 and TRBJ2-5; weak D call: TRBD2 (6 bases). The CDR3 loop spans 15 amino acids. V lost 3 bases and J lost 3, with 14 bases in between. CDR1 is SNHLY, CDR2 FYNNEI, per germline. For the CDR3, the DNA is TGTGCCAGCAGTGATTTGGGTAGCGGAGAAGAGACCCAGTACTTC. This encodes CASSDLGSGEETQYF.

This clonotype showed up just a few times. V is TRBV7-8 and J is TRBJ2-5, with D possibly being TRBD2 (5 bases). The CDR3 is 10 residues long. V lost 5 bases to trimming and J lost 7 bases, with 5 bases between them. CDR1 is SGHVS and CDR2 is FQNEAQ in the germline V gene. CDR3 DNA: TGTGCCAGCAGCGAGGGGACCCAGTACTTC. As protein: CASSEGTQYF. The full variable domain, with the rest looked up from reference TRBV7-8 and TRBJ2-5, is GAGVSQSPRYKVAKRGQDVALRCDPISGHVSLFWYQQALGQGPEFLTYFQNEAQLDKSGLPSDRFFAERPEGSVSTLKIQRTQQEDSAVYLCASSEGTQYFGPGTRLLVL.